This T cell receptor (beta chain) was profiled in a study of blood T cell repertoires in COVID-19. Trimming took 3 bases from V and 4 from J, leaving 13 bases between them. Germline-derived CDR1 and CDR2 are SGHVS and FQNEAQ. The CDR3 has 14 amino acids. Repertoires were generated with immunoSEQ multiplex PCR, while TCRdb's copy carries only in-frame clones and drops some. The sample lists 270,000 or so clones, over 75% occurring once. The TCR comes from a human donor in a cohort sampled during active COVID-19. The rearrangement joins TRBV7-8 to TRBJ2-7; D possibly corresponds to TRBD2 (5 bases). What was sequenced was peripheral blood. The DNA of the CDR3 is TGTGCCAGCAGCTTGAGGGTGTTGGCTTACGAGCAGTACTTC. It encodes CASSLRVLAYEQYF.